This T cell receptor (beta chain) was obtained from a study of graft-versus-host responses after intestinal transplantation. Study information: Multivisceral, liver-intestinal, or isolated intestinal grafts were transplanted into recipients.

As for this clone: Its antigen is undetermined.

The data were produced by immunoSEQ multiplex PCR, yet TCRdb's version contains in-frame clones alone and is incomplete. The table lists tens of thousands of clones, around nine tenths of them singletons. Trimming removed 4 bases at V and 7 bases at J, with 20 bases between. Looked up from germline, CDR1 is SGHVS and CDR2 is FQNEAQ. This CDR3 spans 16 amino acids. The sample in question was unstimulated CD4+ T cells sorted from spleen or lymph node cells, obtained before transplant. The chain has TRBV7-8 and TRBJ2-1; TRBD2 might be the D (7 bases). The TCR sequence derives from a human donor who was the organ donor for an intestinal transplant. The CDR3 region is CASSSPSGRGMNEQFF. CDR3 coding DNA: TGTGCCAGCAGCTCGCCCAGTGGGAGGGGGATGAATGAGCAGTTCTTC. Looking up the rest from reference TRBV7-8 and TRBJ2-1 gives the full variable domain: GAGVSQSPRYKVAKRGQDVALRCDPISGHVSLFWYQQALGQGPEFLTYFQNEAQLDKSGLPSDRFFAERPEGSVSTLKIQRTQQEDSAVYLCASSSPSGRGMNEQFFGPGTRLTVL.